A selection of T cell receptor beta chains follows, all from one sample in a study of regulatory and conventional T cells in RAG deficiency. Assay used: immunoSEQ multiplex PCR; TCRdb lists only in-frame clones, some missing. Counted here are over 7,000 clones, roughly 89% occurring once; the ten biggest clones make up roughly 1.4%. The same data also contributed to another study, on regulatory T cells.

Sequencing used CD127- CD25+ CD4+ Tregs sorted from blood. The source is a human donor in good health. CDR3s include the opening cysteine and the closing phenylalanine or tryptophan. The order of the fields is clone size, J gene, V gene, D gene, CDR3 protein, CDR3 DNA. A D gene is named only where the DNA matches it firmly. Clone size appears in some rows only: once, few, many, or a class for an expanded clone.

>.|TRBJ2-1|TRBV30|.
CAWSPLAGEQFF
TGTGCCTGGAGTCCTTTGGCGGGTGAGCAGTTCTTC
>.|TRBJ1-6|TRBV11-2|TRBD1
CASSRDRFYNSPLHF
TGTGCCAGCAGCAGGGACAGATTTTATAATTCACCCCTCCACTTT
>.|TRBJ1-2|TRBV27|.
CASSLFLGGVGYTF
TGTGCCAGCAGCCTCTTCCTCGGGGGAGTGGGCTACACCTTC
>.|TRBJ2-4|TRBV5-1|TRBD1
CASSLVGQNIQYF
TGCGCCAGCAGCTTGGTGGGACAGAACATTCAGTACTTC
>.|TRBJ1-2|TRBV4-1|.
CASSQPGTGYGYTF
TGCGCCAGCAGCCAGCCTGGGACTGGATATGGCTACACCTTC
>.|TRBJ2-3|TRBV7-3|.
CASSTTGDTQYF
TGTGCCAGCAGCACGACAGGAGATACGCAGTATTTT
>.|TRBJ1-5|TRBV7-9|TRBD1
CASSRDRGLNQPQHF
TGTGCCAGCAGCAGGGACAGGGGGCTCAATCAGCCCCAGCATTTT
>.|TRBJ2-7|TRBV11-1|TRBD2
CASSSLAGGRLFEQYF
TGTGCCAGCAGCTCTCTAGCGGGGGGTCGGTTGTTCGAGCAGTACTTC
>.|TRBJ1-6|TRBV18|.
CASSPRWSSSYNSPLHF
TGTGCCAGCTCACCACGTTGGTCGAGCTCCTATAATTCACCCCTCCACTTT
>.|TRBJ2-7|TRBV5-4|.
CASSLVVDSDLYEQYF
TGTGCCAGCAGCCTGGTTGTAGATAGCGACCTCTACGAGCAGTACTTC
>.|TRBJ2-2|TRBV9|TRBD2
CASSGGGLGELFF
TGTGCCAGCAGCGGCGGGGGGCTCGGGGAGCTGTTTTTT
>.|TRBJ2-7|TRBV30|.
CAWRDNSYEQYF
TGTGCCTGGAGGGACAACTCCTACGAGCAGTACTTC
>.|TRBJ2-4|TRBV7-2|.
CASSLKVGGIQYF
TGTGCCAGCAGCTTAAAAGTTGGCGGCATTCAGTACTTC
>.|TRBJ2-7|TRBV9|.
CASSVAGFAYEQYF
TGTGCCAGCAGCGTAGCAGGTTTCGCCTACGAGCAGTACTTC
>few|TRBJ2-5|TRBV7-9|TRBD1
CASSLEGTVRFQETQYF
TGTGCCAGCAGCTTAGAAGGGACAGTTAGATTCCAAGAGACCCAGTACTTC
>.|TRBJ2-3|TRBV13|TRBD2
CASSLSSGGSNTQYF
TGTGCCAGCAGCTTGTCTAGCGGGGGGTCTAATACGCAGTATTTT
>.|TRBJ1-4|TRBV4-2|.
CASSSEAGVELFF
TGTGCCAGCAGCTCCGAGGCAGGGGTTGAACTGTTTTTT
>.|TRBJ1-3|TRBV11-2|.
CASSLDQGGTGNTIYF
TGTGCCAGCAGCTTAGATCAAGGAGGGACTGGAAACACCATATATTTT
>.|TRBJ2-4|TRBV11-2|.
CASSLERADRLLAKNIQYF
TGTGCCAGCAGCTTAGAACGGGCGGACAGACTTTTAGCCAAAAACATTCAGTACTTC
>.|TRBJ2-1|TRBV27|TRBD1
CASSLYRGQAEYNEQFF
TGTGCCAGCAGTTTGTACAGGGGACAGGCGGAATACAATGAGCAGTTCTTC
>.|TRBJ2-1|TRBV11-3|TRBD1
CASIYQPRTGSWSYNEQFF
TGTGCCAGCATCTACCAACCCCGGACAGGGAGTTGGTCCTACAATGAGCAGTTCTTC
>.|TRBJ1-2|TRBV7-2|.
CASSQMGLRYTF
TGTGCCAGCAGCCAAATGGGACTCCGCTACACCTTC
>.|TRBJ1-1|TRBV27|TRBD1
CASSLRTGGWNTEAFF
TGTGCCAGCAGTTTAAGGACAGGGGGCTGGAACACTGAAGCTTTCTTT
>once|TRBJ2-7|TRBV6-5|TRBD1
CASRKGTAVDYEQYF
TGTGCCAGCAGAAAGGGGACAGCCGTTGACTACGAGCAGTACTTC
>.|TRBJ2-3|TRBV28|TRBD2
CASVGGALDTQYF
TGTGCCAGCGTCGGGGGGGCCCTAGATACGCAGTATTTT
>.|TRBJ1-1|TRBV30|.
CACSGVLNTEAFF
TGTGCCTGTTCAGGGGTCTTGAACACTGAAGCTTTCTTT
>.|TRBJ2-3|TRBV14|.
CASSTRTSGGTDTQYF
TGTGCCAGCAGCACCCGAACTAGTGGGGGCACAGATACGCAGTATTTT
>.|TRBJ1-1|TRBV19|.
CASSRTPGPMNTEAFF
TGTGCCAGTAGTAGAACCCCTGGGCCGATGAACACTGAAGCTTTCTTT
>.|TRBJ2-7|TRBV19|TRBD1
CASRDRGYEQYF
TGTGCCAGCCGGGACAGGGGTTACGAGCAGTACTTC
>.|TRBJ1-1|TRBV9|.
CASSETVGSTEAFF
TGTGCCAGCAGCGAGACCGTAGGGAGCACTGAAGCTTTCTTT
>few|TRBJ2-2|TRBV5-5|TRBD1
CASSRRQGNTGELFF
TGTGCCAGCAGCCGGAGACAGGGTAACACCGGGGAGCTGTTTTTT